Listed below are T cell receptor beta chains from one sample, sequenced in a study of T cell repertoires in cytomegalovirus infection. No antigen has been identified for these receptors. TCRdb processed the reads anew with MiXCR; each CDR3 protein has one entry. In the table there are 200,000 to 250,000 distinct CDR3 sequences, 30% to 45% of which are singletons. The sequences come from CD8+ T cells from cultured PBMCs, collected from culture after CMV antigen stimulation. The receptors shown here come from a human donor in good health (CMV status not recorded). Some clones in this sample may be carry-over from other donors' samples. The CDR3 runs from the conserved cysteine through the conserved F or W. Clone size is shown for a subset of rows, as once, few, many or a class of expanded clone.

CDR3: CATSDRGQGADTQYF; size: -; V: TRBV24-1
CDR3: CASSSTYGAYEQYF; size: -; V: TRBV11-2
CDR3: CASSFNTGLAGYEQYF; size: -; V: TRBV7-9
CDR3: CASSLYRPLAGKYEQYF; size: few; V: TRBV11-2
CDR3: CASSNDFRYNEQFF; size: -; V: TRBV19
CDR3: CASSSDLAGTTDTQYF; size: -; V: TRBV6-2/TRBV6-3
CDR3: CASSLDADRNPATNEKLFF; size: many; V: TRBV11-2
CDR3: CASSLQGQDYEQYF; size: -; V: TRBV27
CDR3: CSARDGKNYSNQPQHF; size: -; V: TRBV20-1
CDR3: CASSLGVTSGANYGYTF; size: few; V: TRBV7-2
CDR3: CASSGGGQAPRAFF; size: -; V: TRBV9
CDR3: CASSLNRPGDYEQYF; size: -; V: TRBV28
CDR3: CASRGQGYTF; size: -; V: TRBV2
CDR3: CAPRGEKEEQFF; size: -; V: TRBV2
CDR3: CASSESGGAGRTEAFF; size: -; V: TRBV25-1
CDR3: CASSLANGEQFF; size: -; V: TRBV27
CDR3: CAISVGMGKVRNEQFF; size: -; V: TRBV10-3
CDR3: CSVELLADGSYNEQFF; size: -; V: TRBV29-1
CDR3: CASSLAGGAPNEKLFF; size: few; V: TRBV7-9
CDR3: CASSPTMGDTHSHTDTQYF; size: -; V: TRBV4-1
CDR3: CSARDLQGAGTEAFF; size: few; V: TRBV20-1
CDR3: CASRWMNTEAFF; size: -; V: TRBV11-2
CDR3: CASSRLGGDTDTQYF; size: few; V: TRBV7-3
CDR3: CASSPTGQTYNEQFF; size: -; V: TRBV4-1
CDR3: CSVPGTVEQFF; size: few; V: TRBV29-1
CDR3: CASSAGGGNTEAFF; size: few; V: TRBV7-6
CDR3: CASSPWENQETQYF; size: -; V: TRBV27
CDR3: CASSRDRSRSGNTIYF; size: -; V: TRBV2
CDR3: CASSFTRNSPLHF; size: few; V: TRBV11-1
CDR3: CSVVWGYNEQFF; size: -; V: TRBV29-1
CDR3: CASSLASTSTDTQYF; size: few; V: TRBV12-3/TRBV12-4
CDR3: CASSSTGSSYNEQFF; size: few; V: TRBV7-2